The rows below give T cell receptor beta chains drawn from one sample of a study. MiXCR was run by TCRdb on the RT-PCR reads, yielding one entry per CDR3 protein. This repertoire shows about 700,000 distinct CDR3 sequences, 12% to 15% found once; its top ten account for 3.6%. The sample taken for sequencing was memory CD4+ T cells from blood. The receptor source for this set is a female donor in good health, serving as a healthy control. Each CDR3 is given with its conserved first and last residue. The order of the fields is V gene, D gene, CDR3 length, clone size, J gene, CDR3 protein, CDR3 DNA. D genes are given only for firm matches. Expanded clones get a size class; other rows say once, few or many, or leave the size out.

>TRBV4-3|TRBD1|15|few|TRBJ1-2
CASSQETDRFYGYTF
TGCGCCAGCAGCCAAGAAACGGACAGGTTCTATGGCTACACCTTC
>TRBV7-2|-|16|many|TRBJ2-1
CASSLVGARSYNEQFF
TGTGCCAGCAGCTTAGTAGGCGCGAGGTCCTACAATGAGCAGTTCTTC
>TRBV19|-|15|few|TRBJ1-2
CASSRGSDGGYGYTF
TGTGCCAGTAGCCGGGGATCGGACGGTGGATATGGCTACACCTTC
>TRBV24-1|-|13|few|TRBJ1-5
CATSADGNQPQHF
TGTGCCACCAGTGCGGACGGCAATCAGCCCCAGCATTTT
>TRBV12-3/TRBV12-4|TRBD2|17|few|TRBJ2-2
CASSRMAGGASTGELFF
TGTGCCAGCAGTCGGATGGCGGGAGGCGCTAGCACCGGGGAGCTGTTTTTT
>TRBV20-1|TRBD2|17|many|TRBJ2-1
CSAPTPGTSGSFNEQFF
TGCAGTGCTCCAACCCCCGGGACTAGCGGGTCATTCAATGAGCAGTTCTTC
>TRBV7-2|TRBD1|15|-|TRBJ2-7
CASSPVLDRSYDQYF
TGTGCCAGCAGCCCAGTCCTGGACAGGTCCTACGACCAGTACTTC
>TRBV6-5|TRBD1|15|-|TRBJ2-7
CASTRDRRGSYEQYF
TGTGCCAGCACCCGGGACAGGCGGGGATCGTACGAGCAGTACTTC
>TRBV5-1|TRBD1|15|many|TRBJ1-1
CASSGTGLANTEAFF
TGCGCCAGCAGCGGGACAGGGTTAGCGAACACTGAAGCTTTCTTT
>TRBV7-2|-|12|-|TRBJ2-1
CASSRPPNEQFF
TGTGCCAGCAGCCGTCCACCGAATGAGCAGTTCTTC
>TRBV2|TRBD1|13|once|TRBJ1-1
CASNRDRGTEAFF
TGTGCCAGCAACCGGGACAGGGGAACTGAAGCTTTCTTT
>TRBV5-6|TRBD2|13|few|TRBJ2-1
CASSPAGTTNEFF
TGTGCCAGCAGCCCGGCCGGGACTACGAACGAGTTCTTC
>TRBV5-1|TRBD1|13|-|TRBJ1-2
CASSWGQEIGYTF
TGCGCCAGCAGCTGGGGACAGGAGATTGGCTACACCTTC
>TRBV28|TRBD1|14|few|TRBJ1-5
CASSPPDRFQPQHF
TGTGCCAGCAGTCCCCCGGACAGGTTCCAGCCCCAGCATTTT
>TRBV4-2|TRBD2|18|many|TRBJ2-3
CASSLGLAGGPDVDTQYF
TGTGCCAGCAGCCTTGGACTAGCGGGAGGGCCGGATGTAGATACGCAGTATTTT
>TRBV6-6|-|14|-|TRBJ2-1
CASSQDRRGNEQFF
TGTGCCAGCAGTCAAGACCGACGGGGGAATGAGCAGTTCTTC
>TRBV4-3|TRBD1|15|-|TRBJ2-2
CASSPYGTATGELFF
TGCGCCAGCAGCCCATACGGGACAGCCACCGGGGAGCTGTTTTTT
>TRBV5-1|TRBD1|14|many|TRBJ2-7
CASSGGQAAYEQYF
TGCGCCAGCAGCGGGGGACAGGCCGCCTACGAGCAGTACTTC
>TRBV9|TRBD1|18|-|TRBJ2-2
CASSLRDRGTFNTVELFF
TGTGCCAGCAGCCTCCGGGACAGGGGCACGTTTAACACCGTGGAGCTGTTTTTT
>TRBV5-1|-|15|few|TRBJ2-6
CASSTGSFGANVLTF
TGCGCCAGCAGCACGGGCTCGTTCGGGGCCAACGTCCTGACTTTC
>TRBV11-2|-|18|-|TRBJ1-5
CASRRKKTEAVHNQPQHF
TGTGCCAGCAGACGCAAGAAAACGGAGGCAGTTCACAATCAGCCCCAGCATTTT
>TRBV20-1|TRBD2|15|-|TRBJ2-7
CSAIFPGGRYYEQYF
TGCAGTGCTATTTTCCCCGGCGGGAGGTATTACGAGCAGTACTTC
>TRBV10-2|TRBD1|14|-|TRBJ1-5
CASSKTGGNQPQHF
TGCGCCAGCAGTAAGACAGGGGGCAATCAGCCCCAGCATTTT
>TRBV28|-|14|-|TRBJ2-7
CASRARRGSYEQYF
TGTGCCAGCAGGGCTCGACGGGGTTCCTACGAGCAGTACTTC
>TRBV24-1|TRBD1|15|-|TRBJ2-1
CATSFDGTGTLEQFF
TGTGCCACCAGTTTTGACGGGACAGGGACCCTTGAGCAGTTCTTC
>TRBV5-1|-|14|-|TRBJ1-2
CASSVSGDNYGYTF
TGCGCCAGCTCGGTTAGTGGGGACAACTATGGCTACACCTTC
>TRBV7-2|-|14|-|TRBJ2-3
CASSRVVGTDTQYF
TGTGCCAGCAGCCGAGTCGTGGGAACAGATACGCAGTATTTT
>TRBV12-3/TRBV12-4|TRBD1|13|-|TRBJ1-2
CASSNTGENGYTF
TGTGCCAGCAGCAACACAGGGGAAAATGGCTACACCTTC